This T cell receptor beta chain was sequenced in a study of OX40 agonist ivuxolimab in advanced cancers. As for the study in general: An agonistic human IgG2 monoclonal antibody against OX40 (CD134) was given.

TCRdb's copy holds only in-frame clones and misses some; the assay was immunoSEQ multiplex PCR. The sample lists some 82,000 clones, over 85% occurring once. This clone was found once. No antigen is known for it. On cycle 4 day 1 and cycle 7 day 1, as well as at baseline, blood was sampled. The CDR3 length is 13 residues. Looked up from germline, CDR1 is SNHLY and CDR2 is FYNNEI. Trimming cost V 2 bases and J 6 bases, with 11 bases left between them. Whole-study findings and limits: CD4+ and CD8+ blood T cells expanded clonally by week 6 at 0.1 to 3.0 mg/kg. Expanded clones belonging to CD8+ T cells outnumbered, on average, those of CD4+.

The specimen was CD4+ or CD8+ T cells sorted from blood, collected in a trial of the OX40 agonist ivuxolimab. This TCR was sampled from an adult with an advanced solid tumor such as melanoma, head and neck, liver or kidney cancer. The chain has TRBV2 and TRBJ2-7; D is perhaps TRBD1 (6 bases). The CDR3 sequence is CASSETGSPEQYF. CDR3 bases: TGTGCCAGCAGTGAAACAGGGAGCCCCGAGCAGTACTTC.